This passage covers 4 T cell receptor beta chains from one sample sequenced in a study of vaccination and CD4 T cells after COVID-19. The treatment denotes: approximately 10-day PBMC culture with coronavirus spike peptide pools or control peptides (ViraFEST assay). The study sequenced cultured CD4+ T cell DNA using the Oncomine TCR Beta short-read assay. One entry per CDR3 protein results from TCRdb running MiXCR on the PCR reads. Of about 16,000 distinct CDR3 sequences in the sample, less than 45% were seen once. These receptors have no known antigen. The source was CD4+ T cells from blood, cultured in vitro, collected before SARS-CoV-2 vaccination. The source of these receptors is a human donor who received a COVID-19 vaccine.

This clonotype appeared a few times. Here the CDR3 reads CSAWTQETQYF. Here the CDR3 DNA reads TGCAGTGCGTGGACACAAGAGACCCAGTACTTC. The chain combines TRBV20-1 with TRBJ2-5; tentative D call: TRBD1 (5 bases). Germline lookup yields CDR1 DFQATT and CDR2 SNEGSKA (reference sequence). Trimming left V 6 bases short and J 2 bases short, with 7 bases between. CDR3 length equals 11 residues.

This clonotype showed up just a few times. V is TRBV7-6 and J is TRBJ1-3; no reliable D call. Germline CDR1 SGHVS, CDR2 FNYEAQ. V was pared by 0 bases and J by 1 base, with 4 bases between. The length of the CDR3 is 14 residues. The CDR3: CASSLAGSGNTIYF. The CDR3 region has the DNA TGTGCCAGCAGCTTAGCGGGGTCTGGAAACACCATATATTTT.

The J gene is TRBJ2-3, the V gene TRBV11-2, with 8 bases lining up with TRBD2. This CDR3 comprises 18 residues. The junction had 12 bases not matched to a gene; V was cut back by 1 base and J by 3 bases. The germline V gene has CDR1 SGHAT and CDR2 FQNNGV. The CDR3 bases are TGTGCCAGCAGCTTAGGAGAGGGGGAGCGGGGGTGGACAGATACGCAGTATTTT. It is translated as CASSLGEGERGWTDTQYF.

The chain carries TRBV7-8 and TRBJ1-1; 8 bases are shared with TRBD1. Germline CDR1 reads SGHVS; CDR2 reads FQNEAQ. Trimming removed 3 bases from V and 4 bases from J; junction bases left unmatched: 13. The CDR3 loop spans 17 amino acids. The CDR3 protein is CASSFAGQGEGATEAFF. The CDR3 bases are TGTGCCAGCAGCTTTGCCGGACAGGGAGAGGGTGCCACTGAAGCTTTCTTT.